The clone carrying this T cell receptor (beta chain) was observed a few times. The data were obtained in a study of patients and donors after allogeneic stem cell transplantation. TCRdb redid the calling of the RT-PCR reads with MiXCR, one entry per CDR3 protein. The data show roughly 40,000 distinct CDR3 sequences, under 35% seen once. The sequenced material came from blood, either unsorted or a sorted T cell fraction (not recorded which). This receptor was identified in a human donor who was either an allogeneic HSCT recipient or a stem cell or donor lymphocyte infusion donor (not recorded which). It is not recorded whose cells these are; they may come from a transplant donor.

CDR3 protein: CSARGLAGVAYNEQFF. The CDR3 DNA follows: TGCAGTGCTAGGGGACTAGCGGGAGTAGCCTACAATGAGCAGTTCTTC. The chain employs TRBV20-1 and TRBJ2-1; 14 bases line up with TRBD2. V dropped 3 bases and J dropped 2; count of bases not matched to a gene: 3. CDR3 length: 16 amino acids. Germline V gene data show CDR1 as DFQATT and CDR2 as SNEGSKA (reference sequence).